This TCR beta chain was found in a study of neurological immune-mediated disorders. Each TCR transcript was tagged with a 10-nucleotide random UMI during 5'RACE. TCRdb itself ran the 5' RACE reads through MiXCR, one entry per CDR3 protein. The data show 40,000 to 45,000 distinct CDR3 sequences, with more than 5% seen just once and around 0.6% held by the top ten. This clonotype is medium-sized (0.01 to 0.1%). The source is a woman aged 40 to 55 in good health. The sample comprised CD4+ T cells from blood.

Written as DNA, the CDR3 is TGCGCCAGCAGCCAAGTCTACAGGAGCTCCTACGAGCAGTACTTC. Amino acids: CASSQVYRSSYEQYF. The chain is built from TRBV4-1 and TRBJ2-7; D is possibly TRBD1 (5 bases). From germline, CDR1 is MGHRA and CDR2 YSYEKL. Trimming cost V 1 base and J 0 bases, with 10 bases left between them. The length of the CDR3 is 15 residues.